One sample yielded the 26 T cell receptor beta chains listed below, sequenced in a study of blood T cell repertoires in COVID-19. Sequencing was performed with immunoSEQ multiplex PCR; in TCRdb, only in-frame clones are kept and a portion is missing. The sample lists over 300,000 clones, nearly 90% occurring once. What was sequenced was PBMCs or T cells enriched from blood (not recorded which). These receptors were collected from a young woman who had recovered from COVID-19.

CDR3 region: CASSRGALDTGELFF. In DNA form, the CDR3 reads TGTGCCAGTTCCCGGGGGGCGCTGGACACCGGGGAGCTGTTTTTT. This sequence joins TRBV19 and TRBJ2-2, with D maybe TRBD2 (7 bases). The V end was cut by 8 bases, the J end by 3 bases, with 16 bases between. The CDR3 is made up of 15 amino acids. Per the germline V gene, CDR1 is LNHDA and CDR2 is SQIVND (reference sequence).

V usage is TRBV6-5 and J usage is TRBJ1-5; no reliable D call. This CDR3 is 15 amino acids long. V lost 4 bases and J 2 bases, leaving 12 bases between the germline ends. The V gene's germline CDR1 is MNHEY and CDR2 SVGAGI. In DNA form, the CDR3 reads TGTGCCAGCAGTTCCTCCTCGGGTGGCAATCAGCCCCAGCATTTT. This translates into CASSSSSGGNQPQHF.

CDR3 DNA: TGCGCCAGCAGGCGAACAGGGGGCCTAAGCACAGATACGCAGTATTTT. It is translated as CASRRTGGLSTDTQYF. This rearrangement joins TRBV5-1 to TRBJ2-3; 9 nucleotides match TRBD1. The junction had 7 bases not matched to a gene; V was cut back by 5 bases and J by 0 bases. There are 16 residues in the CDR3. Per the germline V gene, CDR1 is SGHRS and CDR2 is YFSETQ.

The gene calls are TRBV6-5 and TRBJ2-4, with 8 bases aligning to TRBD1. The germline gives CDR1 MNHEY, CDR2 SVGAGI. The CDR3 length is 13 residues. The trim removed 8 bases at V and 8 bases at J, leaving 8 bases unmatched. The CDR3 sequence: CASVGQGRYIQYF. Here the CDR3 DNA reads TGTGCCAGCGTAGGACAGGGAAGATACATTCAGTACTTC.

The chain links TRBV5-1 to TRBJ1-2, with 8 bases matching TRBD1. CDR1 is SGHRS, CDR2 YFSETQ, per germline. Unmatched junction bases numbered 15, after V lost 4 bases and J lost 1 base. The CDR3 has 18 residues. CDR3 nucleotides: TGCGCCAGCAGCCCGAGGGGCCCTGGACAGGGTGTTAACTATGGCTACACCTTC. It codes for CASSPRGPGQGVNYGYTF. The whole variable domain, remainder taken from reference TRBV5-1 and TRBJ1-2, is KAGVTQTPRYLIKTRGQQVTLSCSPISGHRSVSWYQQTPGQGLQFLFEYFSETQRNKGNFPGRFSGRQFSNSRSEMNVSTLELGDSALYLCASSPRGPGQGVNYGYTFGSGTRLTVV.

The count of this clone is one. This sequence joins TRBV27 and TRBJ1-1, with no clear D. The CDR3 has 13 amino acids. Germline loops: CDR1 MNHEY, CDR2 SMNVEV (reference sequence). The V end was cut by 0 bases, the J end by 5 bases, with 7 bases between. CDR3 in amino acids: CASSLSAGTEAFF. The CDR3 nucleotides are TGTGCCAGCAGTTTATCGGCGGGGACTGAAGCTTTCTTT.

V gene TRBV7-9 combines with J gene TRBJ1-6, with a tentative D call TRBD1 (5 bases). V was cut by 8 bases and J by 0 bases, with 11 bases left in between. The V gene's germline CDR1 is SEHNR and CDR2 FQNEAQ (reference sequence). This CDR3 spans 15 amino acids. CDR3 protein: CASAFTGSYNSPLHF. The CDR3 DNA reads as TGTGCCAGCGCTTTTACAGGCTCCTATAATTCACCCCTCCACTTT.

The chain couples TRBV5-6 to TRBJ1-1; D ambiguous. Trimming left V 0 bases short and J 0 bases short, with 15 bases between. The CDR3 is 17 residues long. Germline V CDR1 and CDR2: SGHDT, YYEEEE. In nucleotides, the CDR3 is TGTGCCAGCAGCTTGGCTTCTTTTTGGGAGCTGAACACTGAAGCTTTCTTT. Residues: CASSLASFWELNTEAFF.

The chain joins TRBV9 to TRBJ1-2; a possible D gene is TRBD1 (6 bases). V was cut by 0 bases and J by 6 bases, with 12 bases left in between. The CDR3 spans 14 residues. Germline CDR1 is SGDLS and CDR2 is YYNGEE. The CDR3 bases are TGTGCCAGCAGCGTAGACGGCAGGGGCCATGGCTACACCTTC. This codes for CASSVDGRGHGYTF.

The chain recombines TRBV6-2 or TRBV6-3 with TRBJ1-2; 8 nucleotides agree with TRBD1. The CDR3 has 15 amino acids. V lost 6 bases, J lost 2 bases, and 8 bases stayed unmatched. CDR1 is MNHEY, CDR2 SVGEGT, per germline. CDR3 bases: TGTGCCAGCAGCACCCCCCGGACAGGGAACTATGGCTACACCTTC. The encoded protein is CASSTPRTGNYGYTF.

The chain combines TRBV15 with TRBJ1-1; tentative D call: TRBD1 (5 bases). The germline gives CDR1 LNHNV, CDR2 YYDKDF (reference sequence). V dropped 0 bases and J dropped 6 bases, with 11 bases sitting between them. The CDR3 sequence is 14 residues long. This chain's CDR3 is CATSRDGGKAEAFF. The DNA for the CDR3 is TGTGCCACCAGCAGAGATGGGGGGAAGGCTGAAGCTTTCTTT.

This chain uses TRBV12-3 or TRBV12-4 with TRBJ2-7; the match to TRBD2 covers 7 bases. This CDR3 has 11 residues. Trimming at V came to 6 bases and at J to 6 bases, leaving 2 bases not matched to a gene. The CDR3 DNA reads TGTGCCAGCAGCCGGGGGGTCGAGCAGTACTTC. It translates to CASSRGVEQYF.

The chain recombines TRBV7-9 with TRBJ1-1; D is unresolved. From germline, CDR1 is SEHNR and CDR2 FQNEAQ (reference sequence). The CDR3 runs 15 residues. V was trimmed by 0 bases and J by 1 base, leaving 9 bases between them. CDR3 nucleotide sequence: TGTGCCAGCAGCTTAGCGTCCGGGAGGAACACTGAAGCTTTCTTT. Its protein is CASSLASGRNTEAFF.

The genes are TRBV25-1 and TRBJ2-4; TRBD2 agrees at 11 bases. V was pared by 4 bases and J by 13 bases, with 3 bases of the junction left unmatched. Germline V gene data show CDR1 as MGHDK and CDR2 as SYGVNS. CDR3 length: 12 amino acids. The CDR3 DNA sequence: TGTGCCAGCAGTGGTACTAGCGGGGGACAGTACTTC. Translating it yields CASSGTSGGQYF.

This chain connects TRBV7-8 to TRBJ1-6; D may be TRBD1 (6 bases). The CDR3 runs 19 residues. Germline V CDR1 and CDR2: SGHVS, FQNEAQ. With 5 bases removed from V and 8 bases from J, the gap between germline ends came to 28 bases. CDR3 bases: TGTGCCAGCAGCCCTACCCCCCCGACAGGCCAGGAGCTAGATTCACCCCTCCACTTT. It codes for CASSPTPPTGQELDSPLHF.

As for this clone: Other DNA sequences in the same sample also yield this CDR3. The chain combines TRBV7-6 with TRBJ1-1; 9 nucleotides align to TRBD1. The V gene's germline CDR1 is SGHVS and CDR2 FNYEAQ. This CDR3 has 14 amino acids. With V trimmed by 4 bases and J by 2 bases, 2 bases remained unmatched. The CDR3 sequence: CASSSGQGNTEAFF. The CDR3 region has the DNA TGTGCCAGCAGCTCGGGACAGGGTAACACTGAAGCTTTCTTT. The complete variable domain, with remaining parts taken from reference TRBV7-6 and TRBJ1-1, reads GAGVSQSPRYKVTKRGQDVALRCDPISGHVSLYWYRQALGQGPEFLTYFNYEAQQDKSGLPNDRFSAERPEGSISTLTIQRTEQRDSAMYRCASSSGQGNTEAFFGQGTRLTVV.

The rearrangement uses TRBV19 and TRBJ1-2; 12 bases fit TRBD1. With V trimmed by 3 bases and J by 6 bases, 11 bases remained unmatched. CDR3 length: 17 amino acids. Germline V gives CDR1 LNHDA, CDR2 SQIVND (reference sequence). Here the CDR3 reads CASSISRDRGRGDGYTF. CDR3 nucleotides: TGTGCCAGTAGTATCAGTCGGGACAGGGGGCGCGGCGATGGCTACACCTTC.

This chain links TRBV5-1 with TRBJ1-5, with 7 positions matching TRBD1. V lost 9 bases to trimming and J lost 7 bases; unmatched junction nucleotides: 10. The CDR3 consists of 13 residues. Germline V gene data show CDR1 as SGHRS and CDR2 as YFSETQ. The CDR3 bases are TGCGCCACCGCGACAGGGCAGAAACAGCCCCAGCATTTT. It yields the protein CATATGQKQPQHF.

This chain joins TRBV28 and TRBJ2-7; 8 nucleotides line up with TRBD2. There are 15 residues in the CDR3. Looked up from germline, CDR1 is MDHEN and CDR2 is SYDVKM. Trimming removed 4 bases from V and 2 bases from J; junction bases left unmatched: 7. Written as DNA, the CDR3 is TGTGCCAGCAGTTACAGCGGAGCGGGGGCCTACGAGCAGTACTTC. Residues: CASSYSGAGAYEQYF.

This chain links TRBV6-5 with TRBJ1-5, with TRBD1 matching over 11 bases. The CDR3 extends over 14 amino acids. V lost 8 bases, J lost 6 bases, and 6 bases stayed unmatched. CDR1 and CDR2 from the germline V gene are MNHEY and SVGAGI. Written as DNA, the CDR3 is TGTGCCAGCCTTAGGACAGGGGGCACTCAGCCCCAGCATTTT. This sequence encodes CASLRTGGTQPQHF.

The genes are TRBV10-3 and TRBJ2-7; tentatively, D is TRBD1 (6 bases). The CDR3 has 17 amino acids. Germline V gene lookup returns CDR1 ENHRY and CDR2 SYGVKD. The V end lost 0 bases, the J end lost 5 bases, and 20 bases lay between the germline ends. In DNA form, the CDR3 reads TGTGCCATCAGTGAGTCAGTAAGGAACAGGGTAGTCCACGAGCAGTACTTC. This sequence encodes CAISESVRNRVVHEQYF.

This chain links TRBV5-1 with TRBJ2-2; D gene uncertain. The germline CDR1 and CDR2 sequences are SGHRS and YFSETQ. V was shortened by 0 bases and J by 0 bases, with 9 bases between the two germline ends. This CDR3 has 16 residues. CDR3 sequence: CASSLASHTNTGELFF. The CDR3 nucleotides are TGCGCCAGCAGCTTGGCGTCACACACGAACACCGGGGAGCTGTTTTTT.

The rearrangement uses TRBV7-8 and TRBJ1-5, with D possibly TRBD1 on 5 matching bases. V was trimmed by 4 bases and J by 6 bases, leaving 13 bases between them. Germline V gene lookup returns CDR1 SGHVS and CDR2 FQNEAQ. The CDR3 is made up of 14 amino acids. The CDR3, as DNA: TGTGCCAGCAGCTCGGGGGGGTATGCTCAGCCCCAGCATTTT. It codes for CASSSGGYAQPQHF.

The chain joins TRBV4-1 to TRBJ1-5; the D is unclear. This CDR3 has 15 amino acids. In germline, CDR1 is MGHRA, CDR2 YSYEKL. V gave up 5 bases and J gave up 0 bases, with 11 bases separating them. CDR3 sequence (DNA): TGCGCCAGCAGCTTGGACTTAAATAGCAATCAGCCCCAGCATTTT. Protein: CASSLDLNSNQPQHF.

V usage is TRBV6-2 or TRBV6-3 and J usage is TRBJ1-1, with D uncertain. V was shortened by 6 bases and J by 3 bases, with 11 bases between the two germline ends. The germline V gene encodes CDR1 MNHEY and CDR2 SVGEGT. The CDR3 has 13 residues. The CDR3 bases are TGTGCCAGCAGCGAATACAGAGACACTGAAGCTTTCTTT. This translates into CASSEYRDTEAFF.

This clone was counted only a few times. The CDR3 DNA reads as TGTGCCAGCAGCCCGGACAGCCTTTATAGCAATCAGCCCCAGCATTTT. Translation gives CASSPDSLYSNQPQHF. The J gene is TRBJ1-5, the V gene TRBV11-2; D is perhaps TRBD1 (6 bases). The CDR3 totals 16 residues. V lost 5 bases to trimming and J lost 0 bases, with 14 bases between them. Germline V gene lookup returns CDR1 SGHAT and CDR2 FQNNGV.